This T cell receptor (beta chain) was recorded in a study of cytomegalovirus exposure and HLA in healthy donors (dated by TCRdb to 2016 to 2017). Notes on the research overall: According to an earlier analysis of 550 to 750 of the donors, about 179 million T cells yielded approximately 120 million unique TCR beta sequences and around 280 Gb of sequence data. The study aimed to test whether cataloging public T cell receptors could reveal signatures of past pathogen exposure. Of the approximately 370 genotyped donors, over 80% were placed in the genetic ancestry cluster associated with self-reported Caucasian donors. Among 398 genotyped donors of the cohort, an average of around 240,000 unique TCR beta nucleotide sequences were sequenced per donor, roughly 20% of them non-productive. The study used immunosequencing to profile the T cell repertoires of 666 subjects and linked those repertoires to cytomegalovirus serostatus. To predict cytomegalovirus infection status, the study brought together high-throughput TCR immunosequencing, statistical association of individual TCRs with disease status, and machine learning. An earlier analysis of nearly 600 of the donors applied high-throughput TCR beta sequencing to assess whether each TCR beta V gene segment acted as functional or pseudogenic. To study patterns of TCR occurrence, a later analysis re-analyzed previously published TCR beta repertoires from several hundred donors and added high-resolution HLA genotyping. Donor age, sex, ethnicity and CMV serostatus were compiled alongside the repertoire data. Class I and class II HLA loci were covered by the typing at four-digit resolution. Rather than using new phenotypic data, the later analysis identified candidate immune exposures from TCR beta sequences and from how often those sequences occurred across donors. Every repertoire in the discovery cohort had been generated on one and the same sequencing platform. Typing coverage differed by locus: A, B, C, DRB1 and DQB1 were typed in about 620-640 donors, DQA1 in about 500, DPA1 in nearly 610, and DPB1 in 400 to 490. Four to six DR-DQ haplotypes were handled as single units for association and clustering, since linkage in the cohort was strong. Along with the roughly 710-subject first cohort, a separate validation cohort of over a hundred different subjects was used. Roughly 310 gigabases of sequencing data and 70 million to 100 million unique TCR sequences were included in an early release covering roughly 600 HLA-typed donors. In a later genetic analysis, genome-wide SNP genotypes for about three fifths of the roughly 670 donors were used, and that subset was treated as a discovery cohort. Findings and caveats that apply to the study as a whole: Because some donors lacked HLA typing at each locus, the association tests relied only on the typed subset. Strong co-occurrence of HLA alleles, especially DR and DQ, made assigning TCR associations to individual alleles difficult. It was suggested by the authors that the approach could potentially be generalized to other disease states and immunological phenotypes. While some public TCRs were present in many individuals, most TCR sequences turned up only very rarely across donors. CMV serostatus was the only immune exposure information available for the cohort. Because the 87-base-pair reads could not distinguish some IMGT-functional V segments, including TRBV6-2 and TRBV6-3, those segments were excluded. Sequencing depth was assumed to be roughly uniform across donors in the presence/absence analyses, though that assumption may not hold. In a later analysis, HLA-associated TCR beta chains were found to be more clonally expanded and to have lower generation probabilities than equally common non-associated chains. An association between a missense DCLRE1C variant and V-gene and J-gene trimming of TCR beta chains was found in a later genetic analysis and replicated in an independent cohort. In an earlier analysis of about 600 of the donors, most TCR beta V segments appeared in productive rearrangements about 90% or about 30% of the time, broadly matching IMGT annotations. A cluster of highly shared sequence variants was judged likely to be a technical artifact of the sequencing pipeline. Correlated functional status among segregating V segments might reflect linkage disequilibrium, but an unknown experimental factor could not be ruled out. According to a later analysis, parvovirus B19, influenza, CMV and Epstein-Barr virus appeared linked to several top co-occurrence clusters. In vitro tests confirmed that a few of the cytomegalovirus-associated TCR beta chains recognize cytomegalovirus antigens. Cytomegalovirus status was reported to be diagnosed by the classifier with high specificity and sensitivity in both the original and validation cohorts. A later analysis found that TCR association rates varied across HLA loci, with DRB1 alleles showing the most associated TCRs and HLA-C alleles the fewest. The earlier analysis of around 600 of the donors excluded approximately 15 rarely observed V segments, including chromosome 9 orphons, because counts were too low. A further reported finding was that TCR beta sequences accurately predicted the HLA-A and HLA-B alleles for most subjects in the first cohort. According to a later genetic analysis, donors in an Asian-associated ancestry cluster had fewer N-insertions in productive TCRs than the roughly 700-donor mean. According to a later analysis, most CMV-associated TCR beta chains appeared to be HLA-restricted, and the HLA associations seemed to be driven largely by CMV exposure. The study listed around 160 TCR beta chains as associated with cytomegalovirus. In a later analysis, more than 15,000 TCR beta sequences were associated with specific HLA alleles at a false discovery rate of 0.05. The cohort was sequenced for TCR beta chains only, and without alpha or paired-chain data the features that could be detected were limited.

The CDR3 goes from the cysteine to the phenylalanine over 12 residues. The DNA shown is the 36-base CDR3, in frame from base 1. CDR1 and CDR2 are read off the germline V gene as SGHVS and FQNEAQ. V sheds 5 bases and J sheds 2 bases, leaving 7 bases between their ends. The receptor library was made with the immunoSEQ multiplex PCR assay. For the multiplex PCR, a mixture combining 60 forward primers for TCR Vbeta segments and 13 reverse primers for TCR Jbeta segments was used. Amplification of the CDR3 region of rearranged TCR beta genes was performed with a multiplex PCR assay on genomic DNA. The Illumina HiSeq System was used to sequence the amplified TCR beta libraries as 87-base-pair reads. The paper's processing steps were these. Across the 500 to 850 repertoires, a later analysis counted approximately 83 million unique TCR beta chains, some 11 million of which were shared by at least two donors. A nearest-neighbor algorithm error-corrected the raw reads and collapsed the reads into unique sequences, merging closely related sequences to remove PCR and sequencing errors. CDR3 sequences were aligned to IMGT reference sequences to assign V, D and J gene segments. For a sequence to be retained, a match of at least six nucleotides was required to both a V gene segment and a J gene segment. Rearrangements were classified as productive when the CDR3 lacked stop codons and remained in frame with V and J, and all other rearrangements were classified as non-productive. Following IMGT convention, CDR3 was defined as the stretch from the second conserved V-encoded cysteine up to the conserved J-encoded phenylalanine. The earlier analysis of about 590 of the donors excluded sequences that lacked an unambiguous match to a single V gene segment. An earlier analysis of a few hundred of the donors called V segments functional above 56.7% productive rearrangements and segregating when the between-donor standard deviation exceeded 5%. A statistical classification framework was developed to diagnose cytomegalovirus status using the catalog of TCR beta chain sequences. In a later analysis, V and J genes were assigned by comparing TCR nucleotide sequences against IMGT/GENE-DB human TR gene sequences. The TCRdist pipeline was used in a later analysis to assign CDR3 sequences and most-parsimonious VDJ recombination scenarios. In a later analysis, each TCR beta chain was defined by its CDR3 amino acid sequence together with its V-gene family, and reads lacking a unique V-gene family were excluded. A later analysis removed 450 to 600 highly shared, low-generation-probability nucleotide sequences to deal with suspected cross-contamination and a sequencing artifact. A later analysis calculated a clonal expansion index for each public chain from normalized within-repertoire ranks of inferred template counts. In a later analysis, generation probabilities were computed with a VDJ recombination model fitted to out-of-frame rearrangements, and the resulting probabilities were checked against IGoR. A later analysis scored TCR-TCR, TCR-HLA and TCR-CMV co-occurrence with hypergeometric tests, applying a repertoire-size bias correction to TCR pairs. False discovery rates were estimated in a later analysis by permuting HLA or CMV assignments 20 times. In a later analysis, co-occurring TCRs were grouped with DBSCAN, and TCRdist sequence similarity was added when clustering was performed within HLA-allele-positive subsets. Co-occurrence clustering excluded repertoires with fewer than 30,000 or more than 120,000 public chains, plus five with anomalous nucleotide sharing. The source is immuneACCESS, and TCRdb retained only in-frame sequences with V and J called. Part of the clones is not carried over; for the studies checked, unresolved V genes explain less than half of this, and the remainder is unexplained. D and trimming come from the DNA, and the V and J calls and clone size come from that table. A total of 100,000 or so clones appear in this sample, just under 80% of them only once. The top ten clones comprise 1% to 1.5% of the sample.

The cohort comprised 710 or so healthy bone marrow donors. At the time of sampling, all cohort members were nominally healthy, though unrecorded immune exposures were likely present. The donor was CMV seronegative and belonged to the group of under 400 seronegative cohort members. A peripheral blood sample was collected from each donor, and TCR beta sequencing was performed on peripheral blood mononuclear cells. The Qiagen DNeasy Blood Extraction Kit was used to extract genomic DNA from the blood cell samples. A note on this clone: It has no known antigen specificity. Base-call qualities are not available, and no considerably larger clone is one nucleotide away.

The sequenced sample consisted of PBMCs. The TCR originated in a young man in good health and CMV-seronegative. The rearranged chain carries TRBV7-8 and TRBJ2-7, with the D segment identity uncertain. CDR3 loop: CASSEDTYEQYF. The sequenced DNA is TGTGCCAGCAGCGAGGATACCTACGAGCAGTACTTC.